This T cell receptor (beta chain) stems from a study of T-cell memory formation after mild COVID-19. Whole-study findings and limits: From day 15 to 85, contracting clones were balanced between CD4 and CD8, whereas later expanders leaned toward CD4+.

This clonotype was counted between two and nine times. What it recognizes is unknown. From 5'RACE with constant-segment primers came TCR alpha and TCR beta cDNA libraries that carried sample barcodes and UMIs. Each CDR3 protein gets one entry after TCRdb re-called the 5' RACE reads with MiXCR. The sample has some 300,000 distinct CDR3 sequences, 20% to 25% seen once; the top ten hold 21%. What was sequenced was PBMCs or a T cell subset sorted from them (not recorded which). The clonotype comes from a young man who had mild COVID-19 (a few samples of this study predate the infection). Cell type and time point are not known.

For the CDR3, the DNA is TGTGCCAGCAGCTCCAGGGCGGACTACGAGCAGTACTTC. This codes for CASSSRADYEQYF. The rearrangement joins TRBV5-6 to TRBJ2-7; tentative D call: TRBD1 (5 bases). Germline assignment: CDR1 SGHDT and CDR2 YYEEEE. V was cut by 3 bases and J by 3 bases, with 10 bases left in between. CDR3 size: 13 residues.